This TCR beta chain was observed in a study of neurological immune-mediated disorders (dated 2019 in TCRdb). Notes on the research overall: Of the approximately 34 multiple sclerosis patients, some 31 had relapsing-remitting MS and 3 had secondary progressive MS. The 95 to 110 TCR-beta libraries covered PBMC samples along with longitudinal samples, technical triplicates, and paired sorted CD4+ and CD8+ T-cell subsets. The cohort comprised 68 subjects: roughly 14 HAM/TSP patients, approximately 34 multiple sclerosis patients and 20 or so healthy controls. Using UMI-based sequencing, the study compared peripheral blood TCR-beta repertoires from patients with HTLV-I-associated myelopathy (HAM/TSP), patients with multiple sclerosis, and healthy controls. Summary of the overall study and its limitations: The MS cluster was not associated with any clinical or MRI features, and the authors stated that larger cohorts are needed. TCR clonal expansion was highest in HAM/TSP patients and lowest in MS patients, with MS patients falling below even healthy controls. Repertoires from 18 of 34 MS patients were grouped by phylogenetic analysis into a cluster of related CDR3 sequences, suggesting a possible repertoire-level signature. Expanded clones from different subjects shared no identical CDR3 amino acid sequences, which suggests that TCR-beta repertoires were private in all groups.

Worth noting for this clonotype: The antigen it binds to is not known. No much larger clone exists at a distance of one base, and base qualities are not known.

Relative to germline, V is 6 bases shorter and J is 5 bases shorter, with 16 bases between their ends. CDR1 and CDR2 are read off the germline V gene as SNHLY and FYNNEI. The CDR3 numbers 15 residues from cysteine through phenylalanine. Just CDR3 DNA is preserved here, 45 bases in frame from base 1. For the unsorted PBMC libraries, 2 million PBMCs were stored in RNAlater at -80 degrees C until RNA extraction and were used to generate the libraries. The multiple sclerosis patients were enrolled in a US clinical protocol that used magnetic resonance imaging to evaluate disease progression. Peripheral blood was subjected to Ficoll-Hypaque density gradient centrifugation to isolate PBMCs, which were then cryopreserved in liquid nitrogen. cDNA was synthesized by template-switch 5'RACE using a primer carrying a 10-nucleotide random unique molecular identifier by which each TCR transcript was tagged. Each sequencing run produced over 190 million TCR-beta sequences covering 15-18 subjects. Total RNA was extracted with the RNeasy kit. The KAPA Real-time Library Amplification kit was used to amplify TCR-beta VDJ regions with primers for the TCR constant region and the 5'RACE anchor. A first PCR added sample indexes and Illumina adaptors, and a second PCR then raised library yield. After Ampure bead purification, the TCR product of roughly 650 bp was size-selected on a 2% E-gel SizeSelection system. Before pooling, library quality was checked on a Bioanalyzer, concentration was measured with Qubit, and libraries were quantified with the Kapa Library Quantification kit. An Illumina HiSeq 2500 sequenced the libraries paired-end 2 x 150 bp. To increase sequence diversity, about 23-30% phiX was spiked into each library pool. The study's processing was this. Quality-filtered reads were processed with the UMI-based MiGEC pipeline, and over 80% of raw TCR sequences were removed by the MiGEC pipeline during error correction. VDJ genes were aligned to IMGT germline references, and each clonotype was defined by a unique CDR3 amino acid sequence together with V-J genes. Clonal expansion, Shannon diversity and CDR3 relatedness (CalcPairwiseDistances, ClusterSamples) were evaluated with VDJtools, and phylogenetic trees were built with CLCbio workbench. A clone was classed as expanded if it had 8 or more unique UMIs, a cutoff based on coefficient-of-variation modelling across technical triplicates. The raw public reads went through TCRdb reprocessing: fastp at Q25, MiXCR clone calling, in-frame beta chains kept. A single entry per CDR3 protein holds the most common genes and DNA from its merged rows. TCRdb's processing, not the authors', yielded these V and J calls. This sample comprises roughly 40,000 distinct CDR3 sequences, about 2.5% of them detected only once. Of the sample, approximately 2.3% falls within the top ten clones.

The clonotype originates from a man in his fifties or sixties with multiple sclerosis. The chain links TRBV2 with TRBJ2-2; TRBD2 is perhaps the D gene, given 6 matching bases. The sample comprised PBMCs. The bases are TGTGCCAGCAGGCGGGACGGGGCAGGGACCGGGGAGCTGTTTTTT. Its coded protein is CASRRDGAGTGELFF.